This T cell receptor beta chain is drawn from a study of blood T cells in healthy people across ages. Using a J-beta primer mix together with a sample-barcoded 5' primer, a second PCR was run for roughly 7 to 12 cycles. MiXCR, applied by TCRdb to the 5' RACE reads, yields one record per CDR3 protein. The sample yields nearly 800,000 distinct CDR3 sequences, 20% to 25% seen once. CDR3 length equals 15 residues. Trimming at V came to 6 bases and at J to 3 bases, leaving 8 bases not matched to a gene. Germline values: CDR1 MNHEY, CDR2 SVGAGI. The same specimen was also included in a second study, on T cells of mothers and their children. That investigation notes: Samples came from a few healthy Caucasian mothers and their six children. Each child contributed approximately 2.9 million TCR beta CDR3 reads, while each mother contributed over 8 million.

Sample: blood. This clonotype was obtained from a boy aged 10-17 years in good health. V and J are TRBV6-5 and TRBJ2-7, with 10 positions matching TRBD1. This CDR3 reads CASSPRGDRGYEQYF. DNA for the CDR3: TGTGCCAGCAGCCCACGGGGGGACAGGGGCTACGAGCAGTACTTC.